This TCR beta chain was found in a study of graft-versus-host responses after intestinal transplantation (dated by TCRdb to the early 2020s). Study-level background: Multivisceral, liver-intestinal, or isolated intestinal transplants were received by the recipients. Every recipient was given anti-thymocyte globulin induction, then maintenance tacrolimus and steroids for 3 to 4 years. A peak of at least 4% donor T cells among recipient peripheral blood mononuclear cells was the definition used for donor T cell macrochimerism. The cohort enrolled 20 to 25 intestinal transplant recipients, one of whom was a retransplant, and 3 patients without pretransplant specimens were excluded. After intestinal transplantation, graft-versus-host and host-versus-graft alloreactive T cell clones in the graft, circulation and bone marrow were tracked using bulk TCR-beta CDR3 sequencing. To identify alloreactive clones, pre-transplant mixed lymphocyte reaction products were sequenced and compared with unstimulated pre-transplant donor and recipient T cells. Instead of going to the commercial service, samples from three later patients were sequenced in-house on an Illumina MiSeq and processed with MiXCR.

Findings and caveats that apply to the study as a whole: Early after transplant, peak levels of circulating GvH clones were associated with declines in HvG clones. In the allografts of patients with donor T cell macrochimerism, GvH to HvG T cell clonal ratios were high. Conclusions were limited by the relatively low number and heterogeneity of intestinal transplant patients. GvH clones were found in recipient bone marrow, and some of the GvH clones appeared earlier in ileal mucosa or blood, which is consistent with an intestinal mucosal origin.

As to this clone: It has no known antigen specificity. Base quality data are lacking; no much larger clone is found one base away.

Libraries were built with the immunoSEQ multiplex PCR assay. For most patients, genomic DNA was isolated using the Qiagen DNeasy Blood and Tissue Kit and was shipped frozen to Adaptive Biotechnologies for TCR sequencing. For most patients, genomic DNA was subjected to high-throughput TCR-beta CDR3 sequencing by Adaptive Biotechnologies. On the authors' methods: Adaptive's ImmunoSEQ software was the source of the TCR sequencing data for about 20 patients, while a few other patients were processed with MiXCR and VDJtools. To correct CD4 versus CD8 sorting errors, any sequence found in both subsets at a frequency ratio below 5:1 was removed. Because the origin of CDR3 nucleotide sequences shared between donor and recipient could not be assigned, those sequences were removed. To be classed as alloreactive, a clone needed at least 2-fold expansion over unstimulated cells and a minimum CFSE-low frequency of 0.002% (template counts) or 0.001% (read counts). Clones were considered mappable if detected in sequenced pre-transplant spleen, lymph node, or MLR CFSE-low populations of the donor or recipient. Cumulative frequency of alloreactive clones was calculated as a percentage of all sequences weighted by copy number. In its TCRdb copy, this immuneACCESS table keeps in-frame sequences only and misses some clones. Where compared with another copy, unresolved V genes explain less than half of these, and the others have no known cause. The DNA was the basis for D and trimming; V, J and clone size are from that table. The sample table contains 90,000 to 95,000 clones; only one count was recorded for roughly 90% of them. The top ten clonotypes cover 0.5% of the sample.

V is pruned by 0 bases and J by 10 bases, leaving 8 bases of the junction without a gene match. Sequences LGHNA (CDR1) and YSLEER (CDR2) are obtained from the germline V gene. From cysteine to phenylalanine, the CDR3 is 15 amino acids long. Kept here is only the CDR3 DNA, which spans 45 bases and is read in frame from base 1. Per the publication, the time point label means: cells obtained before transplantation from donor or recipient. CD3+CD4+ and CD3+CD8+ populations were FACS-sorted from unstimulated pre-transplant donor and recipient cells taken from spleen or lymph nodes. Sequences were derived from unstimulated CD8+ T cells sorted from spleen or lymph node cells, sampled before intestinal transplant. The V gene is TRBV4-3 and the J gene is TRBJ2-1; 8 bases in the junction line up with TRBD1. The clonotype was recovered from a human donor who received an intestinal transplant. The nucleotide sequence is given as TGCGCCAGCAGCCAAGACCGAACCACAGGGGGGGAGCAGTTCTTC. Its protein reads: CASSQDRTTGGEQFF.